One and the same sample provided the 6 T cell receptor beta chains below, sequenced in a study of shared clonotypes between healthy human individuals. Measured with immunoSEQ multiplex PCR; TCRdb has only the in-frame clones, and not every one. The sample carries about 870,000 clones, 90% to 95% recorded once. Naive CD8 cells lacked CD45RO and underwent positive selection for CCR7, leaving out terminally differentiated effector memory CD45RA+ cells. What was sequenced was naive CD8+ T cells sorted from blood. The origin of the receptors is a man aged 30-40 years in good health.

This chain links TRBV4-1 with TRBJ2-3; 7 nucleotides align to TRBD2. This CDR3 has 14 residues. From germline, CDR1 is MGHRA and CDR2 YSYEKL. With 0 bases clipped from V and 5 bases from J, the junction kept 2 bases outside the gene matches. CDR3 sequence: CASSQDREVDTQYF. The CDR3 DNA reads TGCGCCAGCAGCCAAGATCGGGAGGTAGATACGCAGTATTTT.

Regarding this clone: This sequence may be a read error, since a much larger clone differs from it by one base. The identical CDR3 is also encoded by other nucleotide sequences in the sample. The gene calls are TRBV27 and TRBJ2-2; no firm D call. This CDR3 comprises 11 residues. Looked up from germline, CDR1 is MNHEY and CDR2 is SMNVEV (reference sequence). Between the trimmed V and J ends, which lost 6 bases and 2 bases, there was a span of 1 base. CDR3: CASSNTGELFF. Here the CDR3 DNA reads TGTGCCAGCAGCAACACCGGGGAGCTGTTTTTT.

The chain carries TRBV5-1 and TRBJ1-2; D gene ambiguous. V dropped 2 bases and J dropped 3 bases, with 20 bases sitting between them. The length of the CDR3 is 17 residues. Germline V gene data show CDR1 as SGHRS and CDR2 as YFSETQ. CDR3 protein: CASSFELDTGIDYGYTF. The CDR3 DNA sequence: TGCGCCAGCAGCTTCGAACTTGACACCGGAATCGACTATGGCTACACCTTC. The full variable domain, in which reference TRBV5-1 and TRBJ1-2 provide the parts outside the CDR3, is KAGVTQTPRYLIKTRGQQVTLSCSPISGHRSVSWYQQTPGQGLQFLFEYFSETQRNKGNFPGRFSGRQFSNSRSEMNVSTLELGDSALYLCASSFELDTGIDYGYTFGSGTRLTVV.

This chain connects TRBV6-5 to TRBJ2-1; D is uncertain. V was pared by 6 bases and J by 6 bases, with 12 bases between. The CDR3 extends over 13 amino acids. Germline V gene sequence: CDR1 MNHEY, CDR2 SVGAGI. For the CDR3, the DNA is TGTGCCAGCAGCGATTTCCCCGGCAATGAGCAGTTCTTC. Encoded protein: CASSDFPGNEQFF.

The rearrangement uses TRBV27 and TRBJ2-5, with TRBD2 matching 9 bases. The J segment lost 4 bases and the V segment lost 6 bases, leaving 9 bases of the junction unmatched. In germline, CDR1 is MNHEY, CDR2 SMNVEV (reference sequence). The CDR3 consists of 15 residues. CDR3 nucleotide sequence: TGTGCCAGCAGCTGGGGGGTAGCGGGAGCAGAGACCCAGTACTTC. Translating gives CASSWGVAGAETQYF.

The CDR3 DNA reads as TGTGCCAGCAGCTCCCCTAGCTCCTACAATGAGCAGTTCTTC. Translating gives CASSSPSSYNEQFF. The J gene is TRBJ2-1, the V gene TRBV5-4; D gene uncertain. The germline gives CDR1 SGHNT, CDR2 YYREEE (reference sequence). The CDR3 extends over 14 amino acids. Trimming stripped 3 bases from V and 0 bases from J, with 7 bases between.